The TCR beta chain described here comes from a study of blood T cell repertoires in COVID-19 (dated by TCRdb to between 2020 and 2021). Looking at the study overall: Collaborator samples came from the United States, Italy and Spain and covered acute and convalescent phases of COVID-19. The material from the prospective study consisted of cDNA or gDNA derived from T cells, B-cell-depleted T cells, or PBMCs. Deeply sampled blood TCRbeta repertoires from subjects exposed to, actively infected with, or recovered from COVID-19 were included in the dataset. The repertoires were released in a freely available public database intended as a resource for research on the immune response to SARS-CoV-2. Samples came from the ongoing ImmuneRACE study (first 160 participants) plus 1,254 subjects from 6 global collaborators. A de-identified subject ID, COVID-19 status, age in years and sex were almost always included in the sample metadata. HLA class I and class II types, where available, came from metadata supplied by the sample provider rather than from assay-based typing.

Each collaborating institution followed its own protocols to collect whole blood in K2EDTA tubes. Collaborator samples were shipped for TCRbeta analysis as frozen whole blood, isolated PBMCs, or DNA extracted from either sample type. In regard to this clone: It has no known antigen specificity. No base quality values were provided; no much bigger clone lies one nucleotide off.

Between the V and J ends, shortened by 3 bases and 3 bases respectively, the junction contains 11 bases. For CDR1 and CDR2, the germline V gene lists SGHTA and FQGNSA. From the cysteine up to the phenylalanine, the CDR3 has a length of 15 residues. The DNA shown is the 45-base CDR3, in frame from base 1. TCRbeta CDR3 regions were amplified from genomic DNA using the immunoSEQ Assay, a bias-controlled multiplex PCR. The original methods were these. Nucleated cell counts per sample were estimated from amplification of reference gene primers within the assay. To quantify the absolute abundance of each unique TCRbeta CDR3 rearrangement, sequence reads were collapsed and filtered. For each sample, productive Simpson clonality was calculated by taking the square root of Simpson's diversity index across productive rearrangements. As stored in TCRdb, this immuneACCESS dataset retains in-frame rearrangements with V and J assigned. A fraction of the clones does not appear; measured against another copy, unresolved V genes explain less than half of the discrepancy, and the remainder lacks a known reason. V, J and clone size reflect that table, while D and trimming were determined from the DNA. This sample lists over 130,000 clones; around 87% were detected once. Together, the top ten hold under 6% of the sample.

What the study reported, not specific to this receptor: The quantity of clinical and demographic metadata differed by source and by participant and was supplied without curation.

The material sequenced was peripheral blood. The clonotype comes from a human donor in a cohort sampled during active COVID-19. The chain joins TRBV7-2 to TRBJ1-4; the D gene remains uncertain. The DNA is TGTGCCAGCAGCTTTAGCGGACTTGCTAATGAAAAACTGTTTTTT. This translates into CASSFSGLANEKLFF.